This T cell receptor beta chain derives from a study of blood T cells in healthy people across ages. General study points: Donor CMV status was unknown, possibly confounding expanded clonotype changes.

Germline V gene lookup returns CDR1 MDHEN and CDR2 SYDVKM. The CDR3 is 14 residues long. Total RNA amounts of at least 6 micrograms were extracted per sample. As for this clonotype: Its antigen is unknown.

Combining a sample-barcoded 5' primer with a J-beta primer mix, a second PCR ran for 7 to 11 cycles. MiXCR, run by TCRdb on the 5' RACE reads, gives a single entry per CDR3 protein. The table shows 1.5 million to 2 million distinct CDR3 sequences, with approximately 50% occurring only once. The chain uses TRBV28 and TRBJ2-5; 8 nucleotides agree with TRBD2. The assigned J gene may be wrong: the sequence end matches TRBJ2-7 better. The sequencing input was blood. The sequence derives from a woman aged 40 to 49 in good health. CDR3 bases: TGTGCCAGCAGTTTCCCGGGAGGGGCCTACGAGCAGTACTTC. It yields the protein CASSFPGGAYEQYF.